These T cell receptor beta chains were read from a single sample in a study of T cells in Graves' hyperthyroidism and ophthalmopathy. TCRdb fed the multiplex PCR reads into MiXCR, producing one record per CDR3 protein. This sample has 490,000 or so distinct CDR3 sequences, with 46% found just once. Input material: peripheral blood or thyroid tissue (not recorded which). The receptors originated from an adult woman with Graves' disease, either hyperthyroidism or ophthalmopathy (not recorded which). CDR3s include the opening cysteine and the closing phenylalanine or tryptophan.

J gene	V gene	CDR3 protein
TRBJ2-5	TRBV20-1	CSARPVAGDQETQYF
TRBJ1-2	TRBV4-1	CASSHTGSSNYGYTF
TRBJ2-7	TRBV7-8	CASSIRDGPWEAQSYEQYF
TRBJ1-1	TRBV2	CASIRDRGLPTEAFF
TRBJ2-5	TRBV7-9	CASSFRPKGLAFQETQYF
TRBJ1-1	TRBV20-1	CSTQGAVNTEAFF
TRBJ1-6	TRBV10-3	CASSLLTGDNSPLHF
TRBJ2-5	TRBV20-1	CSASPSGQPQYF
TRBJ1-5	TRBV27	CASSSIGTGVVAQHF
TRBJ1-6	TRBV7-6	CASSLVGRGNSPLHF
TRBJ2-2	TRBV20-1	CSGRDPGGPTGELFF
TRBJ2-5	TRBV7-9	CASSTQGQSSGWTQYF
TRBJ2-5	TRBV6-1	CASRLRGGGNQPQYF
TRBJ2-5	TRBV4-2	CASSQDPQREGGETQYF
TRBJ1-3	TRBV29-1	CSVLSGTEINTIYF
TRBJ1-2	TRBV5-1	CASSLVAQEYGYTF
TRBJ1-2	TRBV7-2	CASSLLSGHGYTF
TRBJ1-2	TRBV12-3/TRBV12-4	CASRDTGTSGYTF
TRBJ2-5	TRBV2	CASSENRGETQYF
TRBJ2-7	TRBV7-9	CASSISPGAAGEQYF
TRBJ2-5	TRBV11-2	CASSFNGFQETQYF
TRBJ1-4	TRBV4-2	CASGTQGSDEKLFF
TRBJ2-7	TRBV20-1	CSARDTSGSGDEQYF
TRBJ1-6	TRBV10-3	CAISGLEGGSSYNSPLHF
TRBJ2-5	TRBV7-9	CAISRGVDRGAQYF
TRBJ1-2	TRBV10-3	CAISDGAWYGYTF
TRBJ2-6	TRBV20-1	CSARAGNSGANVLTF
TRBJ1-2	TRBV6-5	CASRSSGFYEKSYTF
TRBJ2-5	TRBV20-1	CSAGGLQETQYF
TRBJ2-4	TRBV29-1	CSVGAVSTAKNIQYF
TRBJ1-5	TRBV2	CASSATGAGSYQPQHF
TRBJ2-7	TRBV29-1	CSVVWETYEQYF
TRBJ1-2	TRBV10-1	CASTLREDPLYGYTF
TRBJ2-6	TRBV9	CASSREERVGANVLTF
TRBJ1-2	TRBV29-1	CSVEAGGGYTF